Each of the 11 T cell receptor beta chains below was sequenced from the same sample in a study of OX40 agonist ivuxolimab in advanced cancers. Some clones are missing from TCRdb's copy, which holds only in-frame ones; the method was immunoSEQ multiplex PCR. Among about 71,000 clones listed, about nine tenths were seen once. This specimen was CD4+ or CD8+ T cells sorted from blood, taken in a trial of the OX40 agonist ivuxolimab. The receptors derive from an adult with an advanced solid tumor such as melanoma, head and neck, liver or kidney cancer.

The chain is built from TRBV21-1 and TRBJ2-3; the DNA was not used to check the table's D call, TRBD1. TRBV21-1 is an annotated pseudogene. The CDR3 loop spans 18 amino acids. The CDR3 loop reads CASSKENRDRVSTDTQYF. The CDR3 coding sequence is TGTGCCAGCAGCAAAGAAAACCGGGACAGGGTAAGCACAGATACGCAGTATTTT.

This chain connects TRBV28 to TRBJ2-1; 7 positions agree with TRBD2. The CDR3 sequence is 14 residues long. With V trimmed by 1 base and J by 8 bases, 5 bases remained unmatched. The germline gives CDR1 MDHEN, CDR2 SYDVKM. The chain's CDR3 is CASSLLREIDEQFF. In DNA form, the CDR3 reads TGTGCCAGCAGTTTATTGCGGGAGATCGATGAGCAGTTCTTC.

Concerning this clone itself: The identical CDR3 is also encoded by other nucleotide sequences in the sample. V and J are TRBV4-1 and TRBJ1-2; possible D gene TRBD1, 6 bases. CDR1 MGHRA and CDR2 YSYEKL come from the germline V gene. The CDR3 runs to 14 residues. Trimming took off 1 base at V and 4 bases at J, with 10 bases between the two ends. CDR3 sequence: CASSQVTGTYGYTF. As DNA, the CDR3 is TGCGCCAGCAGCCAAGTCACAGGGACCTATGGCTACACCTTC.

The genes are TRBV18 and TRBJ2-1, with TRBD2 matching over 7 bases. J lost 4 bases, V lost 0 bases, and 9 bases had no gene match. The V gene's germline CDR1 is KGHSH and CDR2 LQKENI. The CDR3 totals 17 residues. This CDR3 reads CASSPPVSSGLYNEQFF. The CDR3 coding sequence is TGTGCCAGCTCACCACCGGTGAGTAGCGGGCTTTACAATGAGCAGTTCTTC.

The V gene is TRBV30, the J gene TRBJ1-4; D is unclear. V was shortened by 8 bases and J by 5 bases, with 15 bases between the two germline ends. The CDR3 runs 13 residues. Germline V gives CDR1 GTSNPN, CDR2 SVGIG (reference sequence). CDR3 bases: TGTGCCGGAAAGACCCAGAGGAATGAAAAACTGTTTTTT. It specifies CAGKTQRNEKLFF.

A note on this clone: At one end, the junction sequence differs from germline, possibly due to a read error. The chain uses TRBV7-7 and TRBJ2-7, with 9 nucleotides matching TRBD2. This CDR3 spans 13 amino acids. CDR1 SSHAT and CDR2 FNYEAQ come from the germline V gene (reference sequence). The CDR3 loop reads CASSQGLAGEQYF. The CDR3 DNA sequence: TGTGCTAGCAGCCAGGGACTAGCTGGCGAGCAGTACTTC.

The V gene is TRBV30, the J gene TRBJ2-7; 9 nucleotides match TRBD2. Germline-derived CDR1 and CDR2 are GTSNPN and SVGIG (reference sequence). Trimming cost V 5 bases and J 2 bases; bases outside gene matches: 10. The CDR3 is made up of 15 amino acids. The CDR3 is CAWGKPGLAPYEQYF. The CDR3 DNA is TGTGCCTGGGGGAAGCCGGGACTAGCCCCCTACGAGCAGTACTTC.

The genes are TRBV6-6 and TRBJ1-1, with 8 bases identical to TRBD1. V dropped 6 bases and J dropped 3; count of bases not matched to a gene: 9. The V gene's germline CDR1 is MNHNY and CDR2 SVGAGI (reference sequence). The CDR3 runs 15 residues. The CDR3 sequence: CASSRRQGTDTEAFF. CDR3 DNA sequence: TGTGCCAGCAGCCGACGACAGGGGACGGACACTGAAGCTTTCTTT.

This clone was counted a single time. The chain employs TRBV9 and TRBJ1-2; D perhaps matches TRBD1 (6 bases). Germline assignment: CDR1 SGDLS and CDR2 YYNGEE. The CDR3 sequence is 13 residues long. The V gene lost 4 bases and the J gene lost 6 bases, with 13 bases spanning the gap. DNA of the CDR3: TGTGCCAGCAGCCCGGGGGGGGCCCATGGCTACACCTTC. Protein: CASSPGGAHGYTF.

The CDR3 loop is CASSRLAGPLYTLSSYNEQFF. In DNA form, the CDR3 reads TGTGCCAGCAGCAGATTAGCGGGCCCACTTTATACTCTTAGCTCCTACAATGAGCAGTTCTTC. The chain combines TRBV21-1 with TRBJ2-1; the table assigns TRBD2, which was not confirmed against the DNA. TRBV21-1 is designated a pseudogene. The CDR3 consists of 21 residues.

The V and J genes are TRBV15 and TRBJ2-5, with unresolved D. Looked up from germline, CDR1 is LNHNV and CDR2 is YYDKDF (reference sequence). This CDR3 has 13 residues. V was clipped by 0 bases and J by 4 bases, with 6 bases between them. CDR3 DNA sequence: TGTGCCACCAGCAGAGAAAGGTTAGAGACCCAGTACTTC. This encodes CATSRERLETQYF.